The TCR beta chain under discussion was sequenced for a study of T-cell reconstitution after alpha-beta-depleted transplantation in children. Molecular barcoding with unique molecular identifiers was used for the TCRbeta library. TCRdb itself ran the PCR reads through MiXCR, one entry per CDR3 protein. This table has 450,000 to 600,000 distinct CDR3 sequences, 15% to 20% appearing once. This clonotype occurred a few times. The specimen was PBMCs from the stem cell graft donor, collected from the stem cell graft. The sequence was collected from a human donor who donated a stem cell graft to a child with acute lymphoblastic leukemia.

As DNA, the CDR3 is TGTGCCAGCAGCCAAGACGGGAAGGTCCCTGGCTACACCTTC. This encodes CASSQDGKVPGYTF. The chain recombines TRBV3-1 with TRBJ1-2; D gene ambiguous. The germline V and J ends were trimmed by 0 bases and 7 bases, with 12 bases remaining between them. The CDR3 contains 14 residues. Germline V gene sequence: CDR1 LGHDT, CDR2 YNNKEL (reference sequence).